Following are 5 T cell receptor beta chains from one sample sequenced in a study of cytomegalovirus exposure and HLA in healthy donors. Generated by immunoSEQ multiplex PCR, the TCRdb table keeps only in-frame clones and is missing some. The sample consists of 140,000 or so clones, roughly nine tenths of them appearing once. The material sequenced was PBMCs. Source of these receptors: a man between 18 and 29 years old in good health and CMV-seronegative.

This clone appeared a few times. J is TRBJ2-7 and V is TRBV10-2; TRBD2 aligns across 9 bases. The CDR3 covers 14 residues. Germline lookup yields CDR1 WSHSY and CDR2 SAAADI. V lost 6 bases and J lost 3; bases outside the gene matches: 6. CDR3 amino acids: CASSLGLAIYEQYV. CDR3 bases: TGCGCCAGCAGCCTTGGACTAGCGATCTACGAGCAGTACGTC.

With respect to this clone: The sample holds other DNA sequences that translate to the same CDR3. The CDR3, as DNA: TGTGCCAGCTCACCCCCCAGTGGCTACGAGCAGTACTTC. This codes for CASSPPSGYEQYF. This chain links TRBV18 with TRBJ2-7, with no clear D. The V gene's germline CDR1 is KGHSH and CDR2 LQKENI. This CDR3 comprises 13 residues. The V end lost 3 bases, the J end lost 3 bases, and 9 bases lay between the germline ends.

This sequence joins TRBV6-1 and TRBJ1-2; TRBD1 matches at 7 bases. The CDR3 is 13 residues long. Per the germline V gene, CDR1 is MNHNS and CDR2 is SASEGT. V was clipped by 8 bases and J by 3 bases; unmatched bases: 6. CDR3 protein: CASRPGTDYGYTF. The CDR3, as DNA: TGTGCCAGCCGCCCAGGGACAGACTATGGCTACACCTTC.

CDR3 coding DNA: TGTGCCTGGAGTGTGCAGCAGAGGTCCTCTGGAAACACCATATATTTT. It specifies CAWSVQQRSSGNTIYF. V is TRBV30 and J is TRBJ1-3; the D is unclear. The CDR3 has 16 residues. V lost 0 bases, J lost 0 bases, and 12 bases lay in between. CDR1 GTSNPN and CDR2 SVGIG come from the germline V gene (reference sequence).

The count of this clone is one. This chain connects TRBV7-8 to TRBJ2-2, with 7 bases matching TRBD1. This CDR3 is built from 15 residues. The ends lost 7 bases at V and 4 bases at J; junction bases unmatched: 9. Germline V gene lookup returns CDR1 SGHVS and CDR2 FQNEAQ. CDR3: CASTRDRTGTGELFF. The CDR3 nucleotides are TGTGCCAGCACCAGGGACAGAACGGGCACCGGGGAGCTGTTTTTT. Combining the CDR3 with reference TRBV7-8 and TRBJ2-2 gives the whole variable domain GAGVSQSPRYKVAKRGQDVALRCDPISGHVSLFWYQQALGQGPEFLTYFQNEAQLDKSGLPSDRFFAERPEGSVSTLKIQRTQQEDSAVYLCASTRDRTGTGELFFGEGSRLTVL.